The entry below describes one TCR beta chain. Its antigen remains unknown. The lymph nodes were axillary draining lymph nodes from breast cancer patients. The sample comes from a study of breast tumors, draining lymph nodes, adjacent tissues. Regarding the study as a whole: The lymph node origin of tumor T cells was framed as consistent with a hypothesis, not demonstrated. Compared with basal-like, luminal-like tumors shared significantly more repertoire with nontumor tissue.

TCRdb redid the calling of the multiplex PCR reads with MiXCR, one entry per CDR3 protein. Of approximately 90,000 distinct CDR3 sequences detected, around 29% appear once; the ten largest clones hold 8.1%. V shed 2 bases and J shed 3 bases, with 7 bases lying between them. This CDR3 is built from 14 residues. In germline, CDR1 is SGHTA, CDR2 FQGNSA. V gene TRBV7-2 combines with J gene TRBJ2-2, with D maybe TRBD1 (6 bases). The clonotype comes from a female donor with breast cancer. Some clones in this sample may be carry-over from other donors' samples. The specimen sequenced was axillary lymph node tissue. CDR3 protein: CASSLNRDTGELFF. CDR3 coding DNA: TGTGCCAGCAGCTTAAACAGGGACACCGGGGAGCTGTTTTTT.